The clone carrying this T cell receptor beta chain occurred a few times. Its antigen is unknown. The entry originates in a study of T-cell memory formation after mild COVID-19. Study-wide findings and caveats: CD4+ bias marked clones expanding day 15 to 37, unlike balanced contracting clones. Some responding clones appeared in pre-infection memory, suggesting cross-reactive memory joined. Mostly located in CM and EM were contracting CD4+ clones, with contracting CD8+ clones located in EMRA.

The 5'RACE method, run with constant-segment primers, produced TCR alpha and TCR beta cDNA libraries (carrying sample barcodes and UMIs). TCRdb recomputed calls from the 5' RACE reads with MiXCR, one row per CDR3 protein. The table includes roughly 200,000 distinct CDR3 sequences, around 17% detected once. Germline trimming cut 5 bases from V and 7 bases from J; bases unmatched to any gene: 8. The germline gives CDR1 MGHDK, CDR2 SYGVNS. The CDR3 has 15 residues. The TCR sequence derives from an adult woman who had mild COVID-19 (a few samples of this study predate the infection). Cell type and time point are not known. The chain carries TRBV25-1 and TRBJ2-1; 10 bases agree with TRBD2. Specimen: PBMCs or a T cell subset sorted from them (not recorded which). CDR3 sequence reads: CASSTTSGAGNEQFF. CDR3 nucleotides: TGTGCCAGCAGTACAACTAGCGGGGCGGGGAATGAGCAGTTCTTC.